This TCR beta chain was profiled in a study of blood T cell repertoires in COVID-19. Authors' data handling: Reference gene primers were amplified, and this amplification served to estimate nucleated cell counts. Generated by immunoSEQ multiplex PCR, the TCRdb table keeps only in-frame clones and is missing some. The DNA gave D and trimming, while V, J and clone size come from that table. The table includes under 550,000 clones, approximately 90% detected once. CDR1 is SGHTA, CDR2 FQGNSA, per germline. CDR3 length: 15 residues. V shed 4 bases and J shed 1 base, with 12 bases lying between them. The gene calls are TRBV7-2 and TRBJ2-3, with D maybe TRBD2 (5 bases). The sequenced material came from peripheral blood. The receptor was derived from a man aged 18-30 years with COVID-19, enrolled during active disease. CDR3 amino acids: CASSSPPEGTDTQYF. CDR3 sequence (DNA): TGTGCCAGCAGCTCCCCCCCGGAGGGCACAGATACGCAGTATTTT.